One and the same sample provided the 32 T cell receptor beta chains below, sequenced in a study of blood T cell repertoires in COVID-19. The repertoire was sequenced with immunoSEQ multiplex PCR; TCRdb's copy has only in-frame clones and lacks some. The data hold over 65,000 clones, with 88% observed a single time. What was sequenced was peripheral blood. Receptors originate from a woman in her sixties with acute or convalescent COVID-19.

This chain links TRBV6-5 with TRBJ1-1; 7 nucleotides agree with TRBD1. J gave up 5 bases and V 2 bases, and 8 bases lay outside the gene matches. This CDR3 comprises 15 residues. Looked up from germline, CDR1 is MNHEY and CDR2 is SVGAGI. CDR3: CASSYQGGGRTEAFF. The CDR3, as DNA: TGTGCCAGCAGTTACCAAGGGGGCGGAAGGACTGAAGCTTTCTTT.

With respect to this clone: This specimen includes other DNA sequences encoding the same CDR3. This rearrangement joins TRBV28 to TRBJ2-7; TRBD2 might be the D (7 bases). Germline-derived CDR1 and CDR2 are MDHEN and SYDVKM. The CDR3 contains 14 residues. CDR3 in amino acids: CASSLYGGLQEQYV. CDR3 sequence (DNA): TGCGCCAGCAGTTTATACGGGGGGCTTCAAGAGCAGTACGTC.

The CDR3 DNA sequence: TGTGCCAGCAGCTTAACAGGGACCATTGGTAATGAAAAACTGTTTTTT. Translation gives CASSLTGTIGNEKLFF. The rearrangement uses TRBV7-6 and TRBJ1-4, with D perhaps matching TRBD1 (6 bases). CDR3 length: 16 amino acids. Trimming removed 2 bases at V and 4 bases at J, with 14 bases between. The germline V gene encodes CDR1 SGHVS and CDR2 FNYEAQ.

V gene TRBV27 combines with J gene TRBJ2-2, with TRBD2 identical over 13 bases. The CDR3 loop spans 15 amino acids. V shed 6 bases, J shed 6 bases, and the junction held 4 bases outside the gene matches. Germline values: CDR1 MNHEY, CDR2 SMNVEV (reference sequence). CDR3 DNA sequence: TGTGCCAGCAGCCAACTAGCGGGGGGGCCCGGGGAGCTGTTTTTT. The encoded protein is CASSQLAGGPGELFF.

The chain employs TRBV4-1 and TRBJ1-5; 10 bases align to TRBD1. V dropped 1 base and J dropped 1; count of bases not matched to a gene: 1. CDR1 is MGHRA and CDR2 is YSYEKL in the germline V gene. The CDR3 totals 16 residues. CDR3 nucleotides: TGCGCCAGCAGCCAAGGACAGGGGGCGAGCAATCAGCCCCAGCATTTT. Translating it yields CASSQGQGASNQPQHF.

The CDR3 region has the DNA TGTGCCAGCTCACCACCGGACAGGGGGCGAACTGAAGCTTTCTTT. Amino acids: CASSPPDRGRTEAFF. J is TRBJ1-1 and V is TRBV18; 11 positions match TRBD1. Germline CDR1 is KGHSH and CDR2 is LQKENI. CDR3 size: 15 residues. V gave up 0 bases and J gave up 5 bases; unmatched junction bases: 2.

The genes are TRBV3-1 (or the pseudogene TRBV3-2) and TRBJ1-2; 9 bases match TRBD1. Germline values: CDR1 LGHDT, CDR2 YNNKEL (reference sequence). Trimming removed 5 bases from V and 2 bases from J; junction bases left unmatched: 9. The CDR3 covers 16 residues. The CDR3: CASSGAVDRGNYGYTF. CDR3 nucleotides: TGTGCCAGCAGCGGCGCGGTGGACAGGGGAAACTATGGCTACACCTTC.

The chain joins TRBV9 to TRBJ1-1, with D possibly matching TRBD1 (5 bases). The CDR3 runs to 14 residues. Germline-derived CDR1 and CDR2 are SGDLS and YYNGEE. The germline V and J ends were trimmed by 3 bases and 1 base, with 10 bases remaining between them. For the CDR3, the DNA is TGTGCCAGCAGCGGACAGCTTCCGAACACTGAAGCTTTCTTT. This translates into CASSGQLPNTEAFF.

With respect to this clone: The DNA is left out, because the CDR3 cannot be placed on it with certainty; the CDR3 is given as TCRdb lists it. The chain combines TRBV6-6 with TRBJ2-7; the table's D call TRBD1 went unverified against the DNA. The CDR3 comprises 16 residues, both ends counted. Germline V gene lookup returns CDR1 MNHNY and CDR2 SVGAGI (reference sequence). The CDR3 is CASSSSDRGLGYEQYV.

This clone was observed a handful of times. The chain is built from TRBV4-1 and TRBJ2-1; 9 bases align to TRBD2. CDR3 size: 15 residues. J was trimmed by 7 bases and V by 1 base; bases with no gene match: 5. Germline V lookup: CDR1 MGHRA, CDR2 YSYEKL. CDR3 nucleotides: TGCGCCAGCAGCCAAGTCGGGACTAGCCGAAATGAGCAGTTCTTC. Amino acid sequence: CASSQVGTSRNEQFF.

The CDR3 DNA is TGTGCCAGCAGCTTTCAGGTTACCTCCTACAATGAGCAGTTCTTC. As protein: CASSFQVTSYNEQFF. This rearrangement joins TRBV7-2 to TRBJ2-1, with D unresolved. Per germline, CDR1 SGHTA and CDR2 FQGNSA. The CDR3 covers 15 residues. Trimming shortened V by 3 bases and J by 0 bases, and 9 bases separated the two germline ends.

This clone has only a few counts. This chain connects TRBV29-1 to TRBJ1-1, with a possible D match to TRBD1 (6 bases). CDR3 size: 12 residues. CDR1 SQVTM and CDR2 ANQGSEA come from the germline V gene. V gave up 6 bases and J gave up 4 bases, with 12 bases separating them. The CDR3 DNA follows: TGCAGCGTACACAGGGATCCCACTGAAGCTTTCTTT. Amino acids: CSVHRDPTEAFF.

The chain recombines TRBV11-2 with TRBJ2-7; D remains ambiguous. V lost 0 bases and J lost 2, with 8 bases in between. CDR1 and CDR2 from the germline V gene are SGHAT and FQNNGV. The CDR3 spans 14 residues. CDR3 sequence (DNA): TGTGCCAGCAGCTTAGACGGGTCTACCTACGAGCAGTACGTC. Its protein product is CASSLDGSTYEQYV.

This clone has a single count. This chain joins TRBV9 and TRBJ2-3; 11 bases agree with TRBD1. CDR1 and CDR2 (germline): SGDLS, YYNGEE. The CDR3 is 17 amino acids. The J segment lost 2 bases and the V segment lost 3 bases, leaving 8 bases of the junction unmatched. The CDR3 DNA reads TGTGCCAGCAGCGGCCCCGGGACAGGGGGAGACACAGATACGCAGTATTTT. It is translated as CASSGPGTGGDTDTQYF. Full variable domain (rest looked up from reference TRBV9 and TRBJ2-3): DSGVTQTPKHLITATGQRVTLRCSPRSGDLSVYWYQQSLDQGLQFLIQYYNGEERAKGNILERFSAQQFPDLHSELNLSSLELGDSALYFCASSGPGTGGDTDTQYFGPGTRLTVL.

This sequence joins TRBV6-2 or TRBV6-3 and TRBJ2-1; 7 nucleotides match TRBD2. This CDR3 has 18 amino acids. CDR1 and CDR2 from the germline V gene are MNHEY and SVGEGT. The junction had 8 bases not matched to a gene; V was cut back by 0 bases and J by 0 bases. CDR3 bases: TGTGCCAGCAGTTACTCGGGGGGGAGGCCTCTCTCCTACAATGAGCAGTTCTTC. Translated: CASSYSGGRPLSYNEQFF.

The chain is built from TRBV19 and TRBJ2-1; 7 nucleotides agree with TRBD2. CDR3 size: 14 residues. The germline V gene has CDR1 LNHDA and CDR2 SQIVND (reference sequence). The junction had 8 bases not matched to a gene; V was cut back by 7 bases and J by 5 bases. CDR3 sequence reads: CASNLGLADNEQFF. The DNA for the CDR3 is TGTGCCAGTAACTTAGGTCTAGCGGACAATGAGCAGTTCTTC.

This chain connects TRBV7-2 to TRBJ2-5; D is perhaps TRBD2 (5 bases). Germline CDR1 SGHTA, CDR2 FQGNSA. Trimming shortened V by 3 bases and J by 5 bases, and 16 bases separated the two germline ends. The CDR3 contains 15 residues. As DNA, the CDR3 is TGTGCCAGCAGCTTGACGGGCGTCGGCGGGGAGACCCAGTACTTC. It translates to CASSLTGVGGETQYF.

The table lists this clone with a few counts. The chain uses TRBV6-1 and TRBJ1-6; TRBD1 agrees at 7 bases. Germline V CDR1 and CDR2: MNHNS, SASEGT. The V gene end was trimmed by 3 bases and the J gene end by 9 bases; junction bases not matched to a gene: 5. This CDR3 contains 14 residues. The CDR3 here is CASSEAPGGSPLHF. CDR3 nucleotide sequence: TGTGCCAGCAGTGAGGCGCCAGGGGGTTCACCCCTCCACTTT.

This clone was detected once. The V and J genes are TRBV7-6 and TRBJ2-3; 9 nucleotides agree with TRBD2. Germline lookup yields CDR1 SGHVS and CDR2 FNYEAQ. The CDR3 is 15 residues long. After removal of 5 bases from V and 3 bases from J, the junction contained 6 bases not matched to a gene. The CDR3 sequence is CASSQGLASTDTQYF. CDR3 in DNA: TGTGCCAGCAGCCAAGGACTAGCGTCAACAGATACGCAGTATTTT.

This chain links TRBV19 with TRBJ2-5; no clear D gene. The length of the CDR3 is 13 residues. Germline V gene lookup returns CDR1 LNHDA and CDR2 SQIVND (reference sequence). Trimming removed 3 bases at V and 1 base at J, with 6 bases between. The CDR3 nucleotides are TGTGCCAGTAGTATGCAGGCCCAAGAGACCCAGTACTTC. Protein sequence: CASSMQAQETQYF.

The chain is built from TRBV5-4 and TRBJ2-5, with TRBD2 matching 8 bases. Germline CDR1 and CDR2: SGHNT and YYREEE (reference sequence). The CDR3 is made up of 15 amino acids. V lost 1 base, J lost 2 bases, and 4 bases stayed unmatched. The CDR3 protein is CASSLPAGEQETQYF. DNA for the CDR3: TGTGCCAGCAGCTTGCCAGCGGGGGAACAAGAGACCCAGTACTTC.

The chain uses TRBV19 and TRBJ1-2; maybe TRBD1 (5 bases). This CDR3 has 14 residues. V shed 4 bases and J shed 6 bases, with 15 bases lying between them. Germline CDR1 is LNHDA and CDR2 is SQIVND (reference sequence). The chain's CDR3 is CASSTRTNRNGYTF. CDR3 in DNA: TGTGCCAGTAGTACCCGGACAAACCGAAATGGCTACACCTTC.

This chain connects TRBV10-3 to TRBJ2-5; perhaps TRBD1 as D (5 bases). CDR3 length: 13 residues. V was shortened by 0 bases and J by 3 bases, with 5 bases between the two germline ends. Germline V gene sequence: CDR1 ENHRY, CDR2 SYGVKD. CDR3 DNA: TGTGCCATCAGTGAGTCAGGGGAAGAGACCCAGTACTTC. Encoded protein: CAISESGEETQYF.

The CDR3, as DNA: TGTGCCAGCTCACCTAGCGGGGACAGATTAGGGGCTTTCTTT. This encodes CASSPSGDRLGAFF. The chain combines TRBV18 with TRBJ1-1; 7 nucleotides agree with TRBD1. This CDR3 region has 14 residues. In germline, CDR1 is KGHSH, CDR2 LQKENI. With 3 bases clipped from V and 11 bases from J, the junction kept 12 bases outside the gene matches.

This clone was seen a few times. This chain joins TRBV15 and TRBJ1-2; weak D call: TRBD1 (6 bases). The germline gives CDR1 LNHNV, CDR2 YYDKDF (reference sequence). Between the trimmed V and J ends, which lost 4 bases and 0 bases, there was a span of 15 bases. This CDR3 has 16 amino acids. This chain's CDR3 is CATSKYRELANYGYTF. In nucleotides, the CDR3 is TGTGCCACCAGCAAATACAGGGAGTTAGCTAACTATGGCTACACCTTC.

The CDR3 DNA follows: TGTGCCAGTAGTATAGACAGGACAGGGGACACTGAAGCTTTCTTT. This gives the protein CASSIDRTGDTEAFF. The J gene is TRBJ1-1, the V gene TRBV19, with 9 bases aligning to TRBD1. With 0 bases clipped from V and 3 bases from J, the junction kept 2 bases outside the gene matches. The length of the CDR3 is 15 residues. The V gene's germline CDR1 is LNHDA and CDR2 SQIVND (reference sequence).

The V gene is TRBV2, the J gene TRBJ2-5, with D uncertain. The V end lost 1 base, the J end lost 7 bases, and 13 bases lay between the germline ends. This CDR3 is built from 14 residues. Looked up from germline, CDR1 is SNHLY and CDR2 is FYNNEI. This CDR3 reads CASSEVLIVPTQYF. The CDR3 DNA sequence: TGTGCCAGCAGTGAAGTTTTAATAGTCCCGACCCAGTACTTC.

The CDR3 nucleotides are TGTGCCAGTAGTATAGCCCTGGTGGGCGCGCTGGATCAGCCCCAGCATTTT. This sequence encodes CASSIALVGALDQPQHF. The chain joins TRBV19 to TRBJ1-5, with D uncertain. V lost 1 base, J lost 5 bases, and 18 bases lay in between. Germline lookup yields CDR1 LNHDA and CDR2 SQIVND (reference sequence). The CDR3 runs to 17 residues.

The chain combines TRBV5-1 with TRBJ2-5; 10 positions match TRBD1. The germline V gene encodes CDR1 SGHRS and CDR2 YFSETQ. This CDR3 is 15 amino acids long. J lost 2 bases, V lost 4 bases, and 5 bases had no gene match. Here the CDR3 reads CASSHRDRGQETQYF. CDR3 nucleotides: TGCGCCAGCAGCCACCGGGACAGGGGACAAGAGACCCAGTACTTC.

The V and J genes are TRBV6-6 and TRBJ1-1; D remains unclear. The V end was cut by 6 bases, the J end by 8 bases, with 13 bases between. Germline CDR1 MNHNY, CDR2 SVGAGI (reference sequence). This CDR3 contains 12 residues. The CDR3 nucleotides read TGTGCCAGCAGCTTAATCAGGAAGGAAGCTTTCTTT. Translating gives CASSLIRKEAFF.

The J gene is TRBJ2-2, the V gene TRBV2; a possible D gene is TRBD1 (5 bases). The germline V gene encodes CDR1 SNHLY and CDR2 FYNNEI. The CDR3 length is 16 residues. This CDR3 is CAAAHPDNANTGELFF. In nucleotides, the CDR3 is TGTGCAGCTGCGCATCCGGACAACGCGAACACCGGGGAGCTGTTTTTT.

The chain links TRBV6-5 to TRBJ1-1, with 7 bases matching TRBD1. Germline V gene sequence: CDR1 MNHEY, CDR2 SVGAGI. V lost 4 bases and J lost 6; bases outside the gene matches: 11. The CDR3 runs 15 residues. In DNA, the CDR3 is TGTGCCAGCAGTTCCCTCCAGGGGGTAATCGCTGAAGCTTTCTTT. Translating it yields CASSSLQGVIAEAFF.